Each of the 12 T cell receptor beta chains below was sequenced from the same sample in a study of T cells after yellow fever vaccination. MiXCR, run by TCRdb on the 5' RACE reads, gives a single entry per CDR3 protein. The table has 300,000 to 350,000 distinct CDR3 sequences, 8.1% seen once. The sample here was PBMCs, taken around 45 days after the first yellow fever vaccination. All receptors derive from a man between 18 and 35 years old who received the YFV17D yellow fever vaccine.

This clonotype was found a few times. The chain couples TRBV4-1 to TRBJ2-5; D is undetermined. The CDR3 has 12 residues. V was shortened by 5 bases and J by 2 bases, with 6 bases between the two germline ends. The V gene's germline CDR1 is MGHRA and CDR2 YSYEKL. CDR3 nucleotide sequence: TGCGCCAGCAGCAAACCTCAAGAGACCCAGTACTTC. Its translation: CASSKPQETQYF.

This clonotype was seen only a few times. This rearrangement joins TRBV12-3 or TRBV12-4 to TRBJ1-6; perhaps TRBD1 as D (5 bases). The CDR3 covers 14 residues. V shed 2 bases and J shed 10 bases, with 12 bases lying between them. CDR3 bases: TGTGCCAGCAGTTTACAGGGTAGCAGCTCACCCCTCCACTTT. Residues: CASSLQGSSSPLHF.

This clonotype occurred a few times. The V gene is TRBV20-1, the J gene TRBJ2-7, with 8 nucleotides matching TRBD2. V trimming: 5 bases; J trimming: 7 bases; junction bases outside the gene matches: 13. Germline values: CDR1 DFQATT, CDR2 SNEGSKA (reference sequence). This CDR3 has 14 amino acids. The CDR3 loop reads CSAALGGGRREQYF. CDR3 nucleotides: TGCAGTGCTGCCCTCGGGGGGGGAAGACGGGAGCAGTACTTC.

This clonotype turned up a few times. The chain joins TRBV29-1 to TRBJ1-1; perhaps TRBD1 as D (6 bases). CDR1 is SQVTM and CDR2 is ANQGSEA in the germline V gene. CDR3 length: 14 amino acids. V shed 2 bases and J shed 0 bases, with 10 bases lying between them. CDR3 sequence (DNA): TGCAGCGTTGAAAGTCAGGGGATGAACACTGAAGCTTTCTTT. Its protein product is CSVESQGMNTEAFF.

Only a few counts were recorded for this clonotype. The DNA of the CDR3 is TGTGCCAGTACCTTGGACGAGAACACCGGGGAGCTGTTTTTT. Translating it yields CASTLDENTGELFF. The V call is TRBV19, the J call TRBJ2-2; D remains unclear. Trimming stripped 7 bases from V and 1 base from J, with 10 bases between. In germline, CDR1 is LNHDA, CDR2 SQIVND (reference sequence). This CDR3 is 14 amino acids long.

J is TRBJ2-3 and V is TRBV27; D possibly corresponds to TRBD2 (6 bases). Trimming shortened V by 4 bases and J by 1 base, and 12 bases separated the two germline ends. CDR3 size: 15 residues. The germline gives CDR1 MNHEY, CDR2 SMNVEV (reference sequence). In DNA, the CDR3 is TGTGCCAGCAGTTATAGAGCTAGCGGCACAGATACGCAGTATTTT. Encoded protein: CASSYRASGTDTQYF.

The chain links TRBV20-1 to TRBJ2-5; D might be TRBD2 (5 bases). The germline V gene encodes CDR1 DFQATT and CDR2 SNEGSKA (reference sequence). V was cut by 3 bases and J by 4 bases, with 9 bases left in between. CDR3 size: 12 residues. DNA for the CDR3: TGCAGTGCTAGGTCCCGGGGAGAGACCCAGTACTTC. Its protein product is CSARSRGETQYF.

About this clonotype: This may stem from a read error, because a much larger clone lies one nucleotide away. The rearrangement joins TRBV5-1 to TRBJ2-1, with D uncertain. The CDR3 contains 16 residues. The germline gives CDR1 SGHRS, CDR2 YFSETQ. The CDR3 sequence is CAGSLDGRSSYNEQFF. DNA for the CDR3: TGCGCCGGCAGCTTGGATGGCAGGAGCTCCTACAATGAGCAGTTCTTC.

The rearrangement links TRBV28 to TRBJ1-6; D is possibly TRBD1 (6 bases). Trimming cost V 3 bases and J 0 bases, with 18 bases left between them. This CDR3 has 19 amino acids. Germline V lookup: CDR1 MDHEN, CDR2 SYDVKM. The CDR3 DNA follows: TGTGCCAGCAGTTTCTTTCAACGGGACACGAGCTCCTATAATTCACCCCTCCACTTT. This encodes CASSFFQRDTSSYNSPLHF. Variable domain in full (rest from reference TRBV28 and TRBJ1-6): DVKVTQSSRYLVKRTGEKVFLECVQDMDHENMFWYRQDPGLGLRLIYFSYDVKMKEKGDIPEGYSVSREKKERFSLILESASTNQTSMYLCASSFFQRDTSSYNSPLHFGNGTRLTVT.

This clonotype was counted many times. The chain recombines TRBV3-1 with TRBJ1-1; no firm D call. The CDR3 has 12 amino acids. V lost 3 bases and J 4 bases, leaving 6 bases between the germline ends. CDR1 LGHDT and CDR2 YNNKEL come from the germline V gene (reference sequence). This CDR3 reads CASSQGFTEAFF. The CDR3 nucleotides read TGTGCCAGCAGCCAGGGGTTCACTGAAGCTTTCTTT.

The sample holds one count of this clonotype. This sequence joins TRBV20-1 and TRBJ1-6, with D tentatively TRBD1 (5 bases). The CDR3 sequence is 16 residues long. Germline lookup yields CDR1 DFQATT and CDR2 SNEGSKA (reference sequence). CDR3 region: CCSRDRGSSYNSPLHF. As DNA, the CDR3 is TGCTGCTCTAGAGATAGGGGCAGCTCCTATAATTCACCCCTCCACTTT.

This clonotype was picked up a small number of times. The chain recombines TRBV21-1 with TRBJ2-7; no check of the table's D call, TRBD1, against the DNA was made. TRBV21-1 is a recognized pseudogene. The CDR3 length is 14 residues. Here the CDR3 DNA reads TGTGCCAGCAGCCATTACAGGGGTGGTGACGAGCAGTACTTC. Its protein product is CASSHYRGGDEQYF.